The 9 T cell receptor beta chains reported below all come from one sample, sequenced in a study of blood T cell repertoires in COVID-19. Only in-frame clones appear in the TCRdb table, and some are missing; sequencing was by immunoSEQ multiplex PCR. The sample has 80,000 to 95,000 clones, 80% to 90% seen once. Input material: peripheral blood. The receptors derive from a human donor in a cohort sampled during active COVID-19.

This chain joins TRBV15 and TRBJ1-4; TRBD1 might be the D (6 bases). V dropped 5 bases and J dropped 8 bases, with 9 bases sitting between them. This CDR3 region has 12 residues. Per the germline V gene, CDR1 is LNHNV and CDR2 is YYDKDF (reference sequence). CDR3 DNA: TGTGCCACCAGCTCCGACAGGGAAAAACTGTTTTTT. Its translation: CATSSDREKLFF.

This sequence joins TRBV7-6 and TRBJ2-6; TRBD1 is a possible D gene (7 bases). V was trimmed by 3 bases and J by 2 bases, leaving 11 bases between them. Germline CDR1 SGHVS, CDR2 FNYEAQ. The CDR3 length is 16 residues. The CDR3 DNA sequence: TGTGCCAGCAGCTTTCCCAGGGGGGCTGGGGCCAACGTCCTGACTTTC. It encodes CASSFPRGAGANVLTF.

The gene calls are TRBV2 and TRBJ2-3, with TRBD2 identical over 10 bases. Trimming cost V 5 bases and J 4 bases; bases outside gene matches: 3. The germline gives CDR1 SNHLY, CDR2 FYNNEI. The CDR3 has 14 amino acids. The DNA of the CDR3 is TGTGCCAGCAGTACAAGCGGGGGGGCAGATACGCAGTATTTT. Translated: CASSTSGGADTQYF.

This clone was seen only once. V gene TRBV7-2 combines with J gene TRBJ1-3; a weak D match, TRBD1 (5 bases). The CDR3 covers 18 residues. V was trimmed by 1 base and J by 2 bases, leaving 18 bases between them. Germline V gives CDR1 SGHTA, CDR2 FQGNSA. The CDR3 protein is CASSLDSSQGVTGNTIYF. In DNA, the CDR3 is TGTGCCAGCAGCTTAGACTCATCCCAGGGTGTCACTGGAAACACCATATATTTT.

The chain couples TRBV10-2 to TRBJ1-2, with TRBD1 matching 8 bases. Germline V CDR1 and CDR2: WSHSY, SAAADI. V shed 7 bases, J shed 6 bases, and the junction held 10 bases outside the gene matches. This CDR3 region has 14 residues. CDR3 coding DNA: TGCGCCAGCAATATCGAGTCAGGGGGCGATGGCTACACCTTC. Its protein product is CASNIESGGDGYTF.

The CDR3 DNA reads TGTGCTAGTGGTTTGGAACAGTACGGGACTAGCGGGGTGGGTATAGTGAAGACCCAGTACTTC. Its translation is CASGLEQYGTSGVGIVKTQYF. The J gene is TRBJ2-5, the V gene TRBV12-5, with 13 bases that match TRBD2. This CDR3 region has 21 residues. Germline V gene sequence: CDR1 LGHNT, CDR2 FRNRAP. V dropped 1 base and J dropped 6; count of bases not matched to a gene: 20.

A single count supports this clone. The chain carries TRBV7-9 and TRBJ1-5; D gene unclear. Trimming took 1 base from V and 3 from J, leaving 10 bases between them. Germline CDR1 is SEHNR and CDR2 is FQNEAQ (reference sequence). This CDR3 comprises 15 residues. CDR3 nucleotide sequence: TGTGCCAGCAGCTTAGGGGCCAGGAACAATCAGCCCCAGCATTTT. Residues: CASSLGARNNQPQHF. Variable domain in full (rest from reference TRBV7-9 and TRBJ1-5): DTGVSQNPRHKITKRGQNVTFRCDPISEHNRLYWYRQTLGQGPEFLTYFQNEAQLEKSRLLSDRFSAERPKGSFSTLEIQRTEQGDSAMYLCASSLGARNNQPQHFGDGTRLSIL.

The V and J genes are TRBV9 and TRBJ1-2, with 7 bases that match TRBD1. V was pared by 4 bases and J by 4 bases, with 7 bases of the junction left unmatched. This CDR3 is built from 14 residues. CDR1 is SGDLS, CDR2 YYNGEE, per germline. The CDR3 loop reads CASSTDRSPYGYTF. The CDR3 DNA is TGTGCCAGCAGCACGGACAGGAGCCCCTATGGCTACACCTTC.

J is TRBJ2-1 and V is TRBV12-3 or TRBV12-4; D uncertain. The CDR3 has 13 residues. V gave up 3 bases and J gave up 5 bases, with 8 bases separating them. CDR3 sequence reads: CASSFARHNEQFF. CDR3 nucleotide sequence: TGTGCCAGCAGTTTCGCTAGGCACAATGAGCAGTTCTTC.